The 25 T cell receptor beta chains given below trace back to one sample, sequenced in a study of regulatory T cells in long-lasting Graves disease. Time point given: newly diagnosed GD, antithyroid drugs for less than 3 months. PBMC RNA was the source of the TCR library. Building of the TCR beta libraries involved iRepertoire HTBI primers and Arm-PCR of CDR3 regions. TCRdb reprocessed the multiplex PCR reads via MiXCR and lists one record per CDR3 protein. The sample carries 500,000 to 700,000 distinct CDR3 sequences, 15% to 20% recorded once. The same sample was also used in a study of T cells in Graves' hyperthyroidism and ophthalmopathy.

This material consisted of peripheral blood mononuclear cells (PBMCs), taken at new diagnosis, from a patient treated with antithyroid drugs. The receptors originated from a woman aged 30 to 39 with Graves disease.

V gene TRBV12-3 or TRBV12-4 combines with J gene TRBJ2-2, with TRBD2 matching over 12 bases. This CDR3 comprises 15 residues. V was clipped by 6 bases and J by 5 bases; unmatched bases: 4. The CDR3 DNA reads TGTGCCAGCAGCCTAGCGGGAGGGCCGACCGGGGAGCTGTTTTTT. Encoded protein: CASSLAGGPTGELFF.

The chain links TRBV2 to TRBJ2-7, with D possibly matching TRBD1 (5 bases). V lost 1 base to trimming and J lost 3 bases, with 13 bases between them. The V gene's germline CDR1 is SNHLY and CDR2 FYNNEI. The CDR3 covers 15 residues. DNA for the CDR3: TGTGCCAGCAGTGAAGAGGGGTCCACTCTCTACGAGCAGTACTTC. Its translation is CASSEEGSTLYEQYF. Together with reference TRBV2 and TRBJ2-7, the CDR3 gives the full variable domain: EPEVTQTPSHQVTQMGQEVILRCVPISNHLYFYWYRQILGQKVEFLVSFYNNEISEKSEIFDDQFSVERPDGSNFTLKIRSTKLEDSAMYFCASSEEGSTLYEQYFGPGTRLTVT.

In its sample, this clonotype was seen many times. The chain carries TRBV12-3 or TRBV12-4 and TRBJ2-1, with D tentatively TRBD2 (5 bases). This CDR3 has 15 residues. V shed 6 bases and J shed 9 bases, with 21 bases lying between them. As DNA, the CDR3 is TGTGCCAGCAGCCCCCACCGAGGGCCCTACCTTGAGCAGTTCTTC. The encoded protein is CASSPHRGPYLEQFF.

This clonotype was detected only a few times. The chain employs TRBV19 and TRBJ1-2; D gene unclear. The length of the CDR3 is 11 residues. Trimming stripped 8 bases from V and 4 bases from J, with 8 bases between. Per germline, CDR1 LNHDA and CDR2 SQIVND (reference sequence). CDR3 protein: CASGDLYGYTF. CDR3 bases: TGTGCCAGTGGGGATCTCTATGGCTACACCTTC.

The table lists this clonotype with many counts. The chain links TRBV28 to TRBJ2-7, with D perhaps being TRBD1 or TRBD2 (5 bases each). The CDR3 is 14 amino acids. In germline, CDR1 is MDHEN, CDR2 SYDVKM. V was cut by 2 bases and J by 4 bases, with 12 bases left in between. CDR3 sequence reads: CASSLGGTGYEQYF. CDR3 nucleotides: TGTGCCAGCAGTTTAGGGGGAACCGGGTACGAGCAGTACTTC.

The chain combines TRBV11-3 with TRBJ1-3; D is uncertain. The CDR3 consists of 13 residues. CDR1 is SGHNT and CDR2 is YENEEA in the germline V gene. V lost 1 base and J 4 bases, leaving 5 bases between the germline ends. CDR3 nucleotide sequence: TGTGCCAGCAGCTTAGGGATGGGAAACACCATATATTTT. Protein product: CASSLGMGNTIYF.

This clonotype was found many times. The gene calls are TRBV2 and TRBJ2-7; 9 nucleotides align to TRBD2. Per the germline V gene, CDR1 is SNHLY and CDR2 is FYNNEI. V shed 8 bases, J shed 2 bases, and the junction held 7 bases outside the gene matches. The CDR3 runs to 14 residues. The CDR3 region has the DNA TGTGCCAGCCTCGATGCGGGAGGGACCTACGAGCAGTACTTC. Translating gives CASLDAGGTYEQYF.

The table lists this clonotype with many counts. The chain couples TRBV28 to TRBJ1-3; D is possibly TRBD1 (5 bases). The germline gives CDR1 MDHEN, CDR2 SYDVKM. The CDR3 length is 15 residues. V was trimmed by 4 bases and J by 2 bases, leaving 12 bases between them. The CDR3 here is CASSSGPRTGNTIYF. CDR3 coding DNA: TGTGCCAGCAGTTCGGGACCGAGAACTGGAAACACCATATATTTT. The full variable domain, in which reference TRBV28 and TRBJ1-3 provide the parts outside the CDR3, is DVKVTQSSRYLVKRTGEKVFLECVQDMDHENMFWYRQDPGLGLRLIYFSYDVKMKEKGDIPEGYSVSREKKERFSLILESASTNQTSMYLCASSSGPRTGNTIYFGEGSWLTVV.

A note on this clonotype: A much larger clone sits a single nucleotide away, making a read error possible. V usage is TRBV3-1 and J usage is TRBJ1-5; D not certain. The CDR3 runs to 13 residues. Germline V gene sequence: CDR1 LGHDT, CDR2 YNNKEL (reference sequence). CDR3 DNA: TGTGCCAGCAGTGAGGGTCTTAATCAGCCCCAGCGTTTT. As protein: CASSEGLNQPQRF.

For this clonotype: A much larger clone lies a single base off, so this may be a read error. J is TRBJ2-1 and V is TRBV25-1; 11 bases map to TRBD2. Germline V gene sequence: CDR1 MGHDK, CDR2 SYGVNS. The CDR3 extends over 16 amino acids. V shed 2 bases, J shed 6 bases, and the junction held 6 bases outside the gene matches. As DNA, the CDR3 is TGTGCCAGCAGTGAAAAGGGACTAGCGGTAGTCAATGAGCAGTTCTTC. The encoded protein is CASSEKGLAVVNEQFF.

The genes are TRBV20-1 and TRBJ2-1; 11 nucleotides match TRBD2. The germline V gene has CDR1 DFQATT and CDR2 SNEGSKA (reference sequence). The CDR3 has 16 amino acids. Trimming at V came to 2 bases and at J to 4 bases, leaving 7 bases not matched to a gene. CDR3 amino acids: CSARSEGLAAYNEQFF. The CDR3 DNA sequence: TGCAGTGCTAGATCAGAGGGACTAGCGGCGTACAATGAGCAGTTCTTC.

The chain is built from TRBV27 and TRBJ2-5; 9 bases agree with TRBD2. Looked up from germline, CDR1 is MNHEY and CDR2 is SMNVEV (reference sequence). Losses at the gene ends were 6 bases for V and 5 bases for J; bases not matched to a gene: 16. The CDR3 is made up of 17 amino acids. CDR3 nucleotides: TGTGCCAGCAGCGTTATACCGACTAGCGGAGGCCGGGAGACCCAGTACTTC. Its protein is CASSVIPTSGGRETQYF.

The rearrangement uses TRBV18 and TRBJ2-5; D is unresolved. V dropped 3 bases and J dropped 5 bases, with 13 bases sitting between them. The germline gives CDR1 KGHSH, CDR2 LQKENI. The CDR3 spans 14 residues. CDR3 loop: CASSPTGPGETQYF. The CDR3 DNA sequence: TGTGCCAGCTCACCTACCGGGCCCGGGGAGACCCAGTACTTC.

This clonotype appeared many times. The chain combines TRBV28 with TRBJ2-2; 7 nucleotides match TRBD1. Germline V gene data show CDR1 as MDHEN and CDR2 as SYDVKM. CDR3 length: 15 residues. The V gene end was trimmed by 6 bases and the J gene end by 5 bases; junction bases not matched to a gene: 9. CDR3 protein: CASRAYDRATGELFF. The CDR3 bases are TGTGCCAGCAGGGCCTACGACAGGGCTACCGGGGAGCTGTTTTTT.

This chain connects TRBV19 to TRBJ1-2; D remains ambiguous. This CDR3 has 14 residues. Trimming pared 3 bases from V and 8 bases from J, leaving 16 bases between. CDR1 and CDR2 from the germline V gene are LNHDA and SQIVND (reference sequence). CDR3 sequence (DNA): TGTGCCAGTAGTATTCTGGACGGCCGAGGAGGCTACACCTTC. Translation: CASSILDGRGGYTF.

There are many counts of this clonotype. The CDR3 spells CASSLALGTGLRGYTF. In DNA form, the CDR3 reads TGTGCCAGCAGCTTAGCGCTAGGAACCGGGCTGAGAGGCTACACCTTC. The chain links TRBV7-8 to TRBJ1-2; D not resolved. Trimming removed 0 bases at V and 8 bases at J, with 19 bases between. Germline V gene data show CDR1 as SGHVS and CDR2 as FQNEAQ. This CDR3 comprises 16 residues.

The genes are TRBV9 and TRBJ2-2; TRBD2 matches 14 bases. The ends lost 4 bases at V and 3 bases at J; junction bases unmatched: 8. The CDR3 covers 18 residues. The germline V gene has CDR1 SGDLS and CDR2 YYNGEE. The CDR3 here is CASSSGLAGGRYTGELFF. CDR3 sequence (DNA): TGTGCCAGCAGCTCAGGACTAGCGGGAGGAAGGTACACCGGGGAGCTGTTTTTT.

The sample holds a few counts of this clonotype. The J gene is TRBJ2-3, the V gene TRBV20-1; 12 positions agree with TRBD1. The CDR3 has 18 amino acids. Germline V gives CDR1 DFQATT, CDR2 SNEGSKA (reference sequence). With V trimmed by 6 bases and J by 2 bases, 15 bases remained unmatched. CDR3 loop: CSARAPGQGAPITDTQYF. In DNA form, the CDR3 reads TGCAGTGCCCGTGCCCCGGGACAGGGGGCCCCAATCACAGATACGCAGTATTTT.

This clonotype was detected only a few times. The chain is built from TRBV18 and TRBJ2-1; 8 bases map to TRBD1. The V gene end was trimmed by 3 bases and the J gene end by 9 bases; junction bases not matched to a gene: 19. This CDR3 region has 18 residues. The germline CDR1 and CDR2 sequences are KGHSH and LQKENI. DNA of the CDR3: TGTGCCAGCTCACCTCCTAACGTCCTACAGTCAGGGGGCTTTGAGCAGTTCTTC. Translation gives CASSPPNVLQSGGFEQFF.

Details on this clonotype: A read error is possible here, since a much larger clone lies one base away. The chain links TRBV29-1 to TRBJ1-2; a weak D match, TRBD1 (5 bases). Trimming stripped 4 bases from V and 2 bases from J, with 8 bases between. CDR1 and CDR2 (germline): SQVTM, ANQGSEA. The CDR3 spans 12 residues. This chain's CDR3 is CSVGGTNYGYTF. Written as DNA, the CDR3 is TGCAGCGTTGGGGGGACCAACTATGGCTACACCTTC.

The chain links TRBV6-1 to TRBJ2-2; TRBD1 is a possible D gene (6 bases). Per the germline V gene, CDR1 is MNHNS and CDR2 is SASEGT. V lost 7 bases to trimming and J lost 7 bases, with 13 bases between them. The CDR3 contains 13 residues. This chain's CDR3 is CASTRGSIGELFF. In DNA, the CDR3 is TGTGCCAGCACCAGGGGATCCATCGGGGAGCTGTTTTTT.

In its sample, this clonotype was seen many times. V is TRBV28 and J is TRBJ2-7; 8 bases are a match to TRBD2. Germline values: CDR1 MDHEN, CDR2 SYDVKM. The CDR3 sequence is 14 residues long. Trimming removed 6 bases from V and 7 bases from J; junction bases left unmatched: 11. CDR3: CASRQAGTSREQYF. In DNA form, the CDR3 reads TGTGCCAGCAGGCAAGCCGGGACTAGTCGTGAGCAGTACTTC.

This clonotype was seen repeatedly, ten times or more. The chain recombines TRBV2 with TRBJ1-2, with D possibly TRBD1 on 6 matching bases. The germline V and J ends were trimmed by 3 bases and 0 bases, with 11 bases remaining between them. The germline gives CDR1 SNHLY, CDR2 FYNNEI. The CDR3 covers 15 residues. CDR3 in amino acids: CASSEATGPNYGYTF. The DNA for the CDR3 is TGTGCCAGCAGTGAGGCTACAGGGCCTAACTATGGCTACACCTTC.

This clonotype was found many times. This sequence joins TRBV5-1 and TRBJ2-7; weak D call: TRBD2 (6 bases). V was cut by 4 bases and J by 0 bases, with 11 bases left in between. The CDR3 sequence is 14 residues long. The germline V gene encodes CDR1 SGHRS and CDR2 YFSETQ. CDR3 residues: CASSTLADSYEQYF. In DNA form, the CDR3 reads TGCGCCAGCAGCACCTTAGCGGACTCCTACGAGCAGTACTTC.

This clonotype was seen a handful of times. The V and J genes are TRBV3-1 and TRBJ2-2; 14 positions agree with TRBD2. The germline V gene encodes CDR1 LGHDT and CDR2 YNNKEL (reference sequence). The CDR3 sequence is 16 residues long. V gave up 3 bases and J gave up 9 bases; unmatched junction bases: 6. The CDR3 DNA is TGTGCCAGCAGCCAGCCCGGGACTAGCGGGAGCCGGGAGCTGTTTTTT. It codes for CASSQPGTSGSRELFF.